This note documents a single T cell receptor beta chain sequence. This specimen comes from a study of cytomegalovirus exposure and HLA in healthy donors. Germline assignment: CDR1 SGHTA and CDR2 FQGNSA. The CDR3 consists of 14 residues. Trimming stripped 0 bases from V and 1 base from J, with 6 bases between. The PCR employed 60 Vbeta primers together with 13 Jbeta primers. Using immunoSEQ multiplex PCR, the repertoire was profiled, and TCRdb retains in-frame clones only, with some absent. The sample records more than 150,000 clones, about four fifths being singletons. Material for sequencing was PBMCs. This receptor was taken from a man aged 35 to 55 in good health and CMV-seronegative. This chain joins TRBV7-2 and TRBJ1-1; D gene ambiguous. The CDR3 bases are TGTGCCAGCAGCTTAGCGTGGAGGAACACTGAAGCTTTCTTT. Its protein product is CASSLAWRNTEAFF.